This T cell receptor (beta chain) came from a study of cytomegalovirus exposure and HLA in healthy donors. Study findings and constraints: Cytomegalovirus association was listed for under 200 TCR beta chains. Certain sequence variants were highly shared and formed a cluster, and this cluster was likely a sequencing artifact. In an earlier analysis, about 90% or about 30%: the productive usage of most TCR beta V segments.

This PCR relied on a set of 60 Vbeta primers and 13 Jbeta primers. Using immunoSEQ multiplex PCR, the repertoire was profiled, and TCRdb retains in-frame clones only, with some absent. The repertoire holds 150,000 or so clones, 75% to 80% seen once, with approximately 0.89% in the top ten. Worth noting for this clone: No antigen is known for it.

With 5 bases removed from V and 1 base from J, the gap between germline ends came to 17 bases. Germline values: CDR1 SGHAT, CDR2 FQNNGV. This CDR3 has 16 amino acids. The sequence was obtained from a woman between 45 and 65 years old in good health and CMV-seropositive. The specimen was PBMCs. The rearrangement links TRBV11-2 to TRBJ1-1, with D tentatively TRBD1 (5 bases). Here the CDR3 DNA reads TGTGCCAGCAGCCCAACGGTAGGGGTCGGGAACACTGAAGCTTTCTTT. Translation: CASSPTVGVGNTEAFF.